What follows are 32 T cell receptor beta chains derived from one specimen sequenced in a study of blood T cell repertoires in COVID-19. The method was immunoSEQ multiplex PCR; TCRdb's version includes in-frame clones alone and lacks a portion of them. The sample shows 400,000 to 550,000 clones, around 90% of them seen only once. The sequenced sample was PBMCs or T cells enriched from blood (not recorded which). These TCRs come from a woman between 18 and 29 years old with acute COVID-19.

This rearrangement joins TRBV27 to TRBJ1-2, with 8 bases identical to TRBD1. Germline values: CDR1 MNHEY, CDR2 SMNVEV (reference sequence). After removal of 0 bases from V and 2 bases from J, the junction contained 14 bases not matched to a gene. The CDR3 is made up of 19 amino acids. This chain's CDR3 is CASSLSNLGVRQGNYGYTF. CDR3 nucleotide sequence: TGTGCCAGCAGTTTATCGAATCTGGGTGTCCGACAGGGGAACTATGGCTACACCTTC.

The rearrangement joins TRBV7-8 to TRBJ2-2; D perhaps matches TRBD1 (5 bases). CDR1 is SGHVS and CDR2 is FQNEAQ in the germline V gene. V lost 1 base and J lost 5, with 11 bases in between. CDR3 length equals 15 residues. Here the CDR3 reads CASSLGEAGTGELFF. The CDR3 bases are TGTGCCAGCAGCTTAGGAGAGGCAGGGACCGGGGAGCTGTTTTTT.

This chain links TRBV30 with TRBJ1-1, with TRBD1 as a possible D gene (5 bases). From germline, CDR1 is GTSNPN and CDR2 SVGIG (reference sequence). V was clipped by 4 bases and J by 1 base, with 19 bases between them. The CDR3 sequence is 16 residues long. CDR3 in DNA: TGTGCCTGGATTAGATCGGGGGGATCATGGAACACTGAAGCTTTCTTT. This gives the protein CAWIRSGGSWNTEAFF.

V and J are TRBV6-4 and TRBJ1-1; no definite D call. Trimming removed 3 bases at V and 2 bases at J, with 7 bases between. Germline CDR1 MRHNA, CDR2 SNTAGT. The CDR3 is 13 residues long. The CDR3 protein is CASSEQTNTEAFF. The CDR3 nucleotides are TGTGCCAGCAGTGAACAGACCAACACTGAAGCTTTCTTT.

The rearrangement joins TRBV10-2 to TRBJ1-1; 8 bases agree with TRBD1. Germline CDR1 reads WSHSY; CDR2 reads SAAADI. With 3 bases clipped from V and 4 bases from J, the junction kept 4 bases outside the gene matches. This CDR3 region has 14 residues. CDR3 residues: CASSEQGGGTEAFF. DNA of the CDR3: TGCGCCAGCAGTGAACAGGGGGGCGGCACTGAAGCTTTCTTT.

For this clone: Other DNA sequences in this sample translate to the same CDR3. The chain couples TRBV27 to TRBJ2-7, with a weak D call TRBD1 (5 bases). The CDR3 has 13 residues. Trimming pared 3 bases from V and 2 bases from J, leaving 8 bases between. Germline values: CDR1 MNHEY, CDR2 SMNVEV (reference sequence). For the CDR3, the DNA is TGTGCCAGCAGTTTGCGACAGCCCTACGAGCAGTACTTC. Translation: CASSLRQPYEQYF.

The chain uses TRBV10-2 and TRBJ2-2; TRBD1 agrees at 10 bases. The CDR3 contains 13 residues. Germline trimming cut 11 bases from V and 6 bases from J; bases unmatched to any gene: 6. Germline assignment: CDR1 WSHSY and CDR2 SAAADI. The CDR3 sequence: CAVRDRGAGELFF. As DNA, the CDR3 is TGCGCCGTAAGGGACAGGGGCGCCGGGGAGCTGTTTTTT.

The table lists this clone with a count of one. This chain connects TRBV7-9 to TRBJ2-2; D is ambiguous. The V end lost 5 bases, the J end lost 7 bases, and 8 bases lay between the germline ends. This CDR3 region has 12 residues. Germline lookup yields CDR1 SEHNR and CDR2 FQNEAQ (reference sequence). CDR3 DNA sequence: TGTGCCAGCAGCCACTCTGGCGGGGAGCTGTTTTTT. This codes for CASSHSGGELFF.

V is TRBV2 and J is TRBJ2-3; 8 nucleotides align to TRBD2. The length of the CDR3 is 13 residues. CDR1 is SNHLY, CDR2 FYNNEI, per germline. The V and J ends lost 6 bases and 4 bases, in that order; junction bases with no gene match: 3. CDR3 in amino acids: CASRTGGPDTQYF. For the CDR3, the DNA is TGTGCCAGCAGAACGGGGGGGCCAGATACGCAGTATTTT.

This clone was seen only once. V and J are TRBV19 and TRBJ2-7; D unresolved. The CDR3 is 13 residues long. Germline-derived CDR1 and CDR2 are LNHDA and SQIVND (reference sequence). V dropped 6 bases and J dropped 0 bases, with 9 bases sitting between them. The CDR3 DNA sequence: TGTGCCAGTAGCCCGACAATCTCCTACGAGCAGTACTTC. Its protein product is CASSPTISYEQYF.

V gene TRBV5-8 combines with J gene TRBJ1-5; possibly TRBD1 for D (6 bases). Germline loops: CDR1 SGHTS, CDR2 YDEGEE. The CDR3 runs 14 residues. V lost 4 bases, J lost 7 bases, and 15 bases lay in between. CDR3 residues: CASSGTGNRQPQHF. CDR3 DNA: TGTGCCAGCAGCGGTACAGGGAACCGCCAGCCCCAGCATTTT.

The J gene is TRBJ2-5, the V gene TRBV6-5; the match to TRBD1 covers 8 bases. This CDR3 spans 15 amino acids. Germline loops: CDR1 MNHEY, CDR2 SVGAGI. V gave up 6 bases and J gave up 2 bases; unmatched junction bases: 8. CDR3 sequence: CASSRTGTGQETQYF. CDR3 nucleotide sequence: TGTGCCAGCAGCCGAACCGGGACAGGACAAGAGACCCAGTACTTC.

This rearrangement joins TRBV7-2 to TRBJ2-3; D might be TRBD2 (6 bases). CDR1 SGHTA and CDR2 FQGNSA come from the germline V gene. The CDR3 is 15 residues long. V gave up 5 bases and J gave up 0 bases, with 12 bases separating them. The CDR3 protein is CASSPDYLSTDTQYF. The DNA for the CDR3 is TGTGCCAGCAGCCCGGACTACCTTAGCACAGATACGCAGTATTTT.

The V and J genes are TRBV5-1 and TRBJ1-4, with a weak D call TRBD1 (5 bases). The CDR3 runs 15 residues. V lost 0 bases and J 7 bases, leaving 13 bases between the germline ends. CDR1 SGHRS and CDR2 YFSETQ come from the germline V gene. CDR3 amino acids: CASSLDGGATEKLFF. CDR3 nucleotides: TGCGCCAGCAGCTTGGATGGAGGGGCGACTGAAAAACTGTTTTTT.

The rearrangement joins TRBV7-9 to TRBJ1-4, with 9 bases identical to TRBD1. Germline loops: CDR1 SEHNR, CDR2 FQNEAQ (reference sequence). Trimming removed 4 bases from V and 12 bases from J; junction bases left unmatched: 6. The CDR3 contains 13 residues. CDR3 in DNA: TGTGCCAGCAGCTCCGGACAGGGGTTGGAACTGTTTTTT. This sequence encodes CASSSGQGLELFF.

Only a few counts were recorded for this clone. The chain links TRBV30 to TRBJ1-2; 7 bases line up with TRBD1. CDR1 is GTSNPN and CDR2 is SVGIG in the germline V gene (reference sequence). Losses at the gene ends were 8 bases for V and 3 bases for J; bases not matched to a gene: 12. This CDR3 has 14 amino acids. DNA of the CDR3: TGTGCCGAAGGTCCGTCAGGGGGACACTATGGCTACACCTTC. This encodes CAEGPSGGHYGYTF.

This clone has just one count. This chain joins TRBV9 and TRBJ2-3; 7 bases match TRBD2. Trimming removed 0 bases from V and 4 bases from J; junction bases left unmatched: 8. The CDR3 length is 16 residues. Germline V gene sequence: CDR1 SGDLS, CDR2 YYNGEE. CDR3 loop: CASSVATSGGADTQYF. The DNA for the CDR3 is TGTGCCAGCAGCGTAGCTACCTCGGGAGGCGCAGATACGCAGTATTTT.

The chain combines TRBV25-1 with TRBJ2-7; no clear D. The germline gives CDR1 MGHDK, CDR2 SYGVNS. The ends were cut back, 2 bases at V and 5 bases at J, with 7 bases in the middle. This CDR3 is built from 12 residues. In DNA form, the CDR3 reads TGTGCCAGCAGTGAACCCCCTAACGAGCAGTACTTC. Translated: CASSEPPNEQYF.

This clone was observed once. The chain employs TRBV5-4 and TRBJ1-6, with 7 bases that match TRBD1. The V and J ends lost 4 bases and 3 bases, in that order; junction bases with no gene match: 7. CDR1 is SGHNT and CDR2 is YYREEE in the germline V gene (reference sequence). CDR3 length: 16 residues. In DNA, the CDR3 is TGTGCCAGCAGCGGCGGGACAGACGTCTATAATTCACCCCTCCACTTT. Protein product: CASSGGTDVYNSPLHF.

CDR3 protein: CASSPTSPTGELFF. DNA for the CDR3: TGCGCCAGCAGCCCGACTAGTCCCACCGGGGAGCTGTTTTTT. The chain carries TRBV5-1 and TRBJ2-2, with D possibly TRBD2 on 6 matching bases. Per the germline V gene, CDR1 is SGHRS and CDR2 is YFSETQ. The CDR3 is 14 residues long. The V end was cut by 4 bases, the J end by 4 bases, with 11 bases between.

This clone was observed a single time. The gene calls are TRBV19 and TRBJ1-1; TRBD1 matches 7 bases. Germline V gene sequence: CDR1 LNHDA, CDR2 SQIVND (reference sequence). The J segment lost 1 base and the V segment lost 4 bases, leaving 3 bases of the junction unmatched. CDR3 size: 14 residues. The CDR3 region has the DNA TGTGCCAGTAGTACAGGGGGTAGGAACACTGAAGCTTTCTTT. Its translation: CASSTGGRNTEAFF. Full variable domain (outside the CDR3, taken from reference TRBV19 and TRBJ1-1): DGGITQSPKYLFRKEGQNVTLSCEQNLNHDAMYWYRQDPGQGLRLIYYSQIVNDFQKGDIAEGYSVSREKKESFPLTVTSAQKNPTAFYLCASSTGGRNTEAFFGQGTRLTVV.

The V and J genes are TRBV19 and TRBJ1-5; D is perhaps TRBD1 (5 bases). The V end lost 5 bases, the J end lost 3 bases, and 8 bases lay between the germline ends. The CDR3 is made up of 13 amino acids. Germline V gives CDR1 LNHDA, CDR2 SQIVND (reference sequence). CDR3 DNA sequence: TGTGCCAGTAGTCGACAGCTCAATCAGCCCCAGCATTTT. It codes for CASSRQLNQPQHF.

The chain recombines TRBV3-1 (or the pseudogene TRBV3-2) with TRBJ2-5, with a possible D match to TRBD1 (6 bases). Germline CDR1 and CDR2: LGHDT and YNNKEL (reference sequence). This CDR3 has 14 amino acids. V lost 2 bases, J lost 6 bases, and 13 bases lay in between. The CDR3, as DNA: TGTGCCAGCAGCCAACAACAGGGAGTACAGACCCAGTACTTC. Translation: CASSQQQGVQTQYF.

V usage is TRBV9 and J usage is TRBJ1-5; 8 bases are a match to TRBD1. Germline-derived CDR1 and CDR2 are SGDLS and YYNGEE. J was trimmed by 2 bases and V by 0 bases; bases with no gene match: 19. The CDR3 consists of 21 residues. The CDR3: CASSVVRNRGFGYFGNQPQHF. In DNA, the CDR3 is TGTGCCAGCAGCGTAGTCCGGAACAGGGGGTTTGGATATTTTGGCAATCAGCCCCAGCATTTT.

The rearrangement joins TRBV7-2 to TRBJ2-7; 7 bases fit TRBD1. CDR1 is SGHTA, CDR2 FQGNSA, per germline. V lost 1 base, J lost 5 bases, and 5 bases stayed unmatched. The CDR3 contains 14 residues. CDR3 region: CASSLGYRGNEQYF. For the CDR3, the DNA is TGTGCCAGCAGCTTAGGCTACAGGGGAAACGAGCAGTACTTC. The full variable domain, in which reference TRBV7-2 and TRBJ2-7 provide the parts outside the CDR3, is GAGVSQSPSNKVTEKGKDVELRCDPISGHTALYWYRQSLGQGLEFLIYFQGNSAPDKSGLPSDRFSAERTGGSVSTLTIQRTQQEDSAVYLCASSLGYRGNEQYFGPGTRLTVT.

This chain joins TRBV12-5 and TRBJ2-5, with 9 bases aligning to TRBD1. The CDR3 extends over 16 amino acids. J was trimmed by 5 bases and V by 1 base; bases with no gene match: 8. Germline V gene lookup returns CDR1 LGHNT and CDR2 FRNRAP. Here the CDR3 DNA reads TGTGCTAGTGGTTTGGAGACAGGGGGAGCCTTGGAGACCCAGTACTTC. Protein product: CASGLETGGALETQYF.

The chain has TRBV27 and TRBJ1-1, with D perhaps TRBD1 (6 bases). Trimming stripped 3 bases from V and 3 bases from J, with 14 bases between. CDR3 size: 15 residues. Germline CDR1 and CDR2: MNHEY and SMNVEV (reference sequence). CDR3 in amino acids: CASSLRQGMDTEAFF. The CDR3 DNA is TGTGCCAGCAGTTTGAGGCAGGGGATGGACACTGAAGCTTTCTTT.

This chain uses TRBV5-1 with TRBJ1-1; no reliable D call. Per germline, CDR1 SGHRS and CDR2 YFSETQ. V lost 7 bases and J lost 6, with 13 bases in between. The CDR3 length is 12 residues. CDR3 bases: TGCGCCAGCGGTCGAGGTAATTCTGAAGCTTTCTTT. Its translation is CASGRGNSEAFF.

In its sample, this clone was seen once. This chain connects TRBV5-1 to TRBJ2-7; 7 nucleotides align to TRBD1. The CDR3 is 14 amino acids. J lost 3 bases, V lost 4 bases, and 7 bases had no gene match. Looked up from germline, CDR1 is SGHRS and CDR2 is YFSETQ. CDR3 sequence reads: CASSPGTVGYEQYF. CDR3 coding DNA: TGCGCCAGCAGCCCCGGGACAGTAGGCTACGAGCAGTACTTC.

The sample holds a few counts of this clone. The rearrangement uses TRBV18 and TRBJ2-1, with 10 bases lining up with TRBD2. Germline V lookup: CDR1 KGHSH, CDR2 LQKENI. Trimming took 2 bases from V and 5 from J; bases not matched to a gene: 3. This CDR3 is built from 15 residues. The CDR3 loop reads CASSPSSGGNNEQFF. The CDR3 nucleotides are TGTGCCAGCTCACCAAGTAGCGGGGGGAACAATGAGCAGTTCTTC. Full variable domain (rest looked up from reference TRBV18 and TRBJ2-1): NAGVMQNPRHLVRRRGQEARLRCSPMKGHSHVYWYRQLPEEGLKFMVYLQKENIIDESGMPKERFSAEFPKEGPSILRIQQVVRGDSAAYFCASSPSSGGNNEQFFGPGTRLTVL.

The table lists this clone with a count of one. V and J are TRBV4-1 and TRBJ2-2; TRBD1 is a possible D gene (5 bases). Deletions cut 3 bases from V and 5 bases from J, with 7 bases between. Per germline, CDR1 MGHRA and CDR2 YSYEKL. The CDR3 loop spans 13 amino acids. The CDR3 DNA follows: TGCGCCAGCAGCCAGCAGGGAACCGGGGAGCTGTTTTTT. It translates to CASSQQGTGELFF.

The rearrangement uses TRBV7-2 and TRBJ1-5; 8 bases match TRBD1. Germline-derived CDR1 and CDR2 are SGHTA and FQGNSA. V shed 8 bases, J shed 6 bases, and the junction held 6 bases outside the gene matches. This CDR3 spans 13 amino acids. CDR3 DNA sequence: TGTGCCAGCGGGACAGGCCAGGGTCAGCCCCAGCATTTT. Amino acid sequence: CASGTGQGQPQHF.